This entry is about one T cell receptor (beta chain). The record originates from a study of control samples from healthy donors and cancer patients. The assay was immunoSEQ multiplex PCR, and TCRdb's table has in-frame clones only and misses some. Among about 12,000 clones listed, more than 75% were seen once. The CDR3 loop spans 17 amino acids. Losses at the gene ends were 4 bases for V and 7 bases for J; bases not matched to a gene: 12. Germline V gene data show CDR1 as SNHLY and CDR2 as FYNNEI. The chain uses TRBV2 and TRBJ2-1; 11 positions agree with TRBD2. The material sequenced was formalin-fixed, paraffin-embedded tissue. The receptor was isolated from a male donor with melanoma. The CDR3 bases are TGTGCCAGCAGTGGGGAAATAGCGGGAGGGCGGTCAAATGAGCAGTTCTTC. It is translated as CASSGEIAGGRSNEQFF.